Included here is one T cell receptor beta chain sequence, with context. The target antigen is unknown. The sample originates from a study of T cells in narcolepsy. Study context: Donors had narcolepsy type 1 or type 2, or were healthy controls. The study's findings and limits: Reportedly, autoreactive clonotypes were serially detected in patients' blood but not controls'. No autoreactive T cell clone sequences appeared in some memory CD4+ repertoires. Same-patient CSF and blood CD4+ T cell clonotypes included HCRT-specific and TRIB2-specific autoreactive ones.

The CDR3 is 12 amino acids. Looked up from germline, CDR1 is SGHDN and CDR2 is FVKESK. V was clipped by 3 bases and J by 9 bases, with 11 bases between them. The repertoire was sequenced with immunoSEQ multiplex PCR; TCRdb's copy has only in-frame clones and lacks some. The sample lists about 24,000 clones; 75% to 85% were seen once. The chain links TRBV14 to TRBJ1-1; tentative D call: TRBD1 (5 bases). The sequencing sample was made of memory (CD45RA-) CD4+ T cells from blood. The TCR was taken from a human donor in good health. This CDR3 reads CASSHDSLKAFF. DNA of the CDR3: TGTGCCAGCAGCCACGACAGTCTTAAAGCTTTCTTT.